This T cell receptor beta chain originates from a study of cytomegalovirus exposure and HLA in healthy donors (dated by TCRdb to 2017 to 2019). Regarding the research as a whole: According to an earlier analysis of 550 to 750 of the donors, roughly 180 million T cells yielded some 110 million unique TCR beta sequences and approximately 300 Gb of sequence data. Roughly 300 gigabases of sequencing data and some 85 million unique TCR sequences were included in an early release covering 500 to 750 HLA-typed donors. Among the roughly 400 genotyped donors, 81% belonged to the genetic ancestry cluster associated with self-reported Caucasian donors. The study aimed to test whether signatures of past pathogen exposure could be identified by cataloging public T cell receptors. Using immunosequencing, the study profiled T cell repertoires from roughly 650 subjects and related those repertoires to cytomegalovirus serostatus. Besides the first cohort of 550 to 750 subjects, a separate validation cohort made up of 90 to 150 different subjects was used. The study combined high-throughput TCR immunosequencing, statistical association of individual TCRs with disease status, and machine learning to predict cytomegalovirus infection status. A later analysis re-examined previously published TCR beta repertoires from around 670 donors and added high-resolution HLA genotyping to investigate patterns of TCR occurrence. Rather than using new phenotypic data, the later analysis identified candidate immune exposures from TCR beta sequences and from how often those sequences occurred across donors. To decide whether each TCR beta V gene segment behaved as functional or pseudogenic, an earlier analysis of nearly 600 of the donors relied on high-throughput TCR beta sequencing. Donor age, sex, ethnicity and CMV serostatus were compiled together with the repertoire data. In a later genetic analysis, genome-wide SNP genotypes for about 55% of the roughly 700 donors were used, and that subset was treated as a discovery cohort. Every repertoire in the discovery cohort had been generated on one and the same sequencing platform. HLA typing included class I and class II loci at four-digit resolution. The number of typed donors differed by locus: about 620-640 for A, B, C, DRB1 and DQB1; approximately 530 for DQA1; approximately 600 for DPA1; and roughly 470 for DPB1. Four or five DR-DQ haplotypes were treated as single units for association and clustering because of strong linkage in the cohort. Across around 400 genotyped donors of the cohort, an average of roughly 250,000 unique TCR beta nucleotide sequences per donor were sequenced, and roughly 20% of those sequences were non-productive. Findings and caveats that apply to the study as a whole: For the cohort, immune exposure information was limited to CMV serostatus. Linkage disequilibrium might explain the correlated functional status among segregating V segments, but an unknown experimental factor could not be excluded. Most CMV-associated TCR beta chains appeared to be HLA-restricted in a later analysis, and the HLA associations seemed to be driven largely by CMV exposure. At a false discovery rate of 0.05, a later analysis linked around 17,000 TCR beta sequences to specific HLA alleles. According to a later analysis, TCR association rates differed among HLA loci, with DRB1 alleles showing the most associated TCRs and HLA-C alleles showing the fewest. Most TCR sequences were seen in very few donors, while some public TCRs were found in many individuals. Several of the top co-occurrence clusters appeared to be linked to parvovirus B19, influenza, CMV and Epstein-Barr virus, according to a later analysis. Because some donors lacked HLA typing at each locus, the association tests relied only on the typed subset. In an earlier analysis of about 600 of the donors, most TCR beta V segments appeared in productive rearrangements about 87% or about 30% of the time, broadly matching IMGT annotations. A cluster of highly shared sequence variants was judged likely to represent a technical artifact of the sequencing pipeline. Because counts were too low, under 20 rarely observed V segments, including chromosome 9 orphons, were left out of the earlier analysis of 587 of the donors. Roughly uniform sequencing depth across donors was assumed in presence/absence analyses, although this assumption may not hold. In a later genetic analysis, a missense DCLRE1C variant was associated with V-gene and J-gene trimming of TCR beta chains, and the association was replicated in an independent cohort. Assigning TCR associations to individual alleles was difficult when HLA alleles, especially DR and DQ, strongly co-occurred. The study listed 164 TCR beta chains as associated with cytomegalovirus. Three of the identified cytomegalovirus-associated TCR beta chains were confirmed in vitro to be specific for cytomegalovirus antigens. Compared with equally common non-associated chains, HLA-associated TCR beta chains in a later analysis were more clonally expanded and had lower generation probabilities. Compared with the 666-donor mean, donors in an Asian-associated ancestry cluster had fewer N-insertions in productive TCRs, according to a later genetic analysis. The classifier was reported to diagnose cytomegalovirus status with high specificity and sensitivity in both the original cohort and the validation cohort. In this cohort, only TCR beta chains were sequenced, and detectable features were limited by the absence of alpha or paired-chain data. The authors suggested that the approach could potentially be extended to other disease states and immunological phenotypes. Some IMGT-functional V segments, including TRBV6-2 and TRBV6-3, could not be distinguished by the 87-base-pair reads and were therefore excluded. A further reported finding was that TCR beta sequences accurately predicted the HLA-A and HLA-B alleles for most subjects in the first cohort.

Looking up the germline V gene yields CDR1 SGHNT and CDR2 YENEEA. Germline trimming: 5 bases from V, 5 bases from J; junction bases outside gene matches: 5. The CDR3 runs 13 residues from the cysteine to the phenylalanine. Here the CDR3 DNA is all that survives: 39 bases in frame from base 1. To prepare the library, the immunoSEQ multiplex PCR assay was applied. A mixture of 60 forward primers for TCR Vbeta segments and 13 reverse primers for TCR Jbeta segments was used in the multiplex PCR. The CDR3 region of rearranged TCR beta genes was amplified from genomic DNA with a multiplex PCR assay. The amplified TCR beta libraries were sequenced on the Illumina HiSeq System as 87-base-pair reads. For the original study's pipeline: A later analysis tallied 75 million to 95 million unique TCR beta chains across the 666 repertoires, and approximately 12 million of those chains were shared by two or more donors. Raw reads were error-corrected and collapsed into unique sequences by a nearest-neighbor algorithm in which closely related sequences were merged to remove PCR and sequencing errors. V, D and J gene segments were assigned by aligning CDR3 sequences to IMGT reference sequences. Each retained sequence needed at least a six-nucleotide match to both a V gene segment and a J gene segment. A rearrangement was called productive if the CDR3 had no stop codons and remained in frame with V and J, and every other rearrangement was called non-productive. Following IMGT convention, CDR3 was defined as the stretch from the second conserved V-encoded cysteine up to the conserved J-encoded phenylalanine. In an earlier analysis of around 540 of the donors, sequences lacking an unambiguous match to a single V gene segment were excluded. An earlier analysis of around 600 of the donors classified V segments as functional when productive rearrangements were above 56.7% and as segregating when the standard deviation between donors was above 5%. A statistical classification framework was developed to diagnose cytomegalovirus status using the catalog of TCR beta chain sequences. In a later analysis, TCR nucleotide sequences were compared against IMGT/GENE-DB human TR gene sequences so that V and J genes could be assigned. A later analysis assigned CDR3 sequences and most-parsimonious VDJ recombination scenarios with the TCRdist pipeline. In a later analysis, each TCR beta chain was defined by its CDR3 amino acid sequence together with its V-gene family, and reads lacking a unique V-gene family were excluded. As a way to deal with suspected cross-contamination and a sequencing artifact, a later analysis dropped hundreds of nucleotide sequences that were highly shared and had low generation probability. In a later analysis, a clonal expansion index was calculated for each public chain from normalized within-repertoire ranks of inferred template counts. A later analysis computed generation probabilities with a VDJ recombination model fitted to out-of-frame rearrangements, and checked the results against IGoR. In a later analysis, hypergeometric tests were used to score TCR-TCR, TCR-HLA and TCR-CMV co-occurrence, with a repertoire-size bias correction applied to TCR pairs. A later analysis estimated false discovery rates by permuting HLA or CMV assignments 20 times. In a later analysis, co-occurring TCRs were grouped using DBSCAN, with TCRdist sequence similarity added in when clustering inside HLA-allele-positive subsets. Repertoires with fewer than 30,000 or more than 120,000 public chains were left out of co-occurrence clustering, as were about 5 repertoires with anomalous nucleotide sharing. This is the immuneACCESS table as TCRdb keeps it, with only in-frame sequences that have V and J called. A part of the clones is gone; compared with another copy, unresolved V genes explain less than half, and the rest is unexplained. Clone size and V and J calls were adopted from that table, with D and trimming inferred from the DNA. The sample table contains over 100,000 clones; only one count was recorded for less than 80% of them. 2.2% of the sample comes from the top ten.

In total, 600 or so healthy bone marrow donors made up the cohort. All cohort members were sampled while nominally healthy, although unrecorded immune exposures were likely present. The donor was CMV seronegative and belonged to the group of 352 seronegative cohort members. Every donor gave a peripheral blood sample, and the peripheral blood mononuclear cells from that sample were used for TCR beta sequencing. The Qiagen DNeasy Blood Extraction Kit was used to extract genomic DNA from the blood cell samples. On this clone itself: Its antigen has not been determined. Base qualities are missing; no much larger clone stands one base away.

The sequence links TRBV11-3 to TRBJ2-7, with 8 middle bases fitting TRBD2. Sequenced material: PBMCs. This TCR came from a woman aged 30 to 39 in good health and CMV-seronegative. DNA sequence: TGTGCCAGCAGCCGCGGGGGGTCTGACGAGCAGTACTTC. Its translation reads: CASSRGGSDEQYF.